The 3 T cell receptor beta chains presented below share a single source sample, sequenced in a study of blood T cell repertoires in COVID-19. Some clones are missing from TCRdb's copy, which holds only in-frame ones; the method was immunoSEQ multiplex PCR. This table has about 310,000 clones, approximately 81% appearing once. Sequencing was carried out using PBMCs or T cells enriched from blood (not recorded which). These receptors all come from a woman between 25 and 40 years old who had been exposed to COVID-19.

This clone was counted only a few times. V usage is TRBV12-3 or TRBV12-4 and J usage is TRBJ2-4; maybe TRBD2 (6 bases). V gave up 6 bases and J gave up 4 bases, with 7 bases separating them. CDR3 size: 12 residues. The CDR3: CASSRGKNIQYF. The DNA for the CDR3 is TGTGCCAGCAGCCGGGGGAAAAACATTCAGTACTTC.

In this sample, this clone turned up once. The genes are TRBV30 and TRBJ1-5, with unresolved D. V lost 2 bases and J lost 1, with 12 bases in between. CDR3 length equals 15 residues. The germline V gene encodes CDR1 GTSNPN and CDR2 SVGIG (reference sequence). CDR3 bases: TGTGCCTGGAGTCGGAGCGAACTGAGCAATCAGCCCCAGCATTTT. It is translated as CAWSRSELSNQPQHF.

The CDR3 spells CATSPGSGYTF. In DNA, the CDR3 is TGTGCCACCAGTCCGGGATCGGGCTACACCTTC. V gene TRBV24-1 combines with J gene TRBJ1-2, with no clear D. The CDR3 is 11 residues long. CDR1 and CDR2 from the germline V gene are KGHDR and SFDVKD. Between the trimmed V and J ends, which lost 6 bases and 8 bases, there was a span of 9 bases.